The clone carrying this TCR beta chain appeared a few times. Clones were sequenced by immunoSEQ multiplex PCR, and TCRdb holds only the in-frame ones, with some missing. The repertoire holds roughly 3,800 clones, with 62% as singletons. The data were obtained in a study of T cells in tumors after PD-1 blockade. Per the germline V gene, CDR1 is SGHNT and CDR2 is YYREEE (reference sequence). The V and J ends lost 4 bases and 6 bases, in that order; junction bases with no gene match: 10. The length of the CDR3 is 15 residues. The rearrangement links TRBV5-4 to TRBJ1-1, with 9 nucleotides matching TRBD1. The sequences come from tumor tissue, collected after anti-PD-1 treatment. The sequence was obtained from a human donor with cutaneous squamous cell carcinoma. DNA for the CDR3: TGTGCCAGCAGCCGGGACAGGGAAATGGGGGCTGAAGCTTTCTTT. This encodes CASSRDREMGAEAFF. Based on the CDR3 plus reference TRBV5-4 and TRBJ1-1, the full variable domain is ETGVTQSPTHLIKTRGQQVTLRCSSQSGHNTVSWYQQALGQGPQFIFQYYREEENGRGNFPPRFSGLQFPNYSSELNVNALELDDSALYLCASSRDREMGAEAFFGQGTRLTVV.